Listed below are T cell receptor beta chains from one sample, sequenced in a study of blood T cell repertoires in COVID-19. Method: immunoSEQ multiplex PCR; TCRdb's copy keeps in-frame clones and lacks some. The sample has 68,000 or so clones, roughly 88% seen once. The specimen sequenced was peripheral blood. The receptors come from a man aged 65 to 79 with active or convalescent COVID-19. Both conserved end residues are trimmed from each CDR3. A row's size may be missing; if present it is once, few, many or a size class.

cdr3_aa: ASSLRDRVYEQY; clone_size: NA; v_call: TRBV5-1
cdr3_aa: ASSQGRGVAVKWETQY; clone_size: once; v_call: TRBV3-1/TRBV3-2
cdr3_aa: ASSWAAGELF; clone_size: NA; v_call: TRBV13
cdr3_aa: ASSTNQGRETQY; clone_size: NA; v_call: TRBV11-2
cdr3_aa: ASSGETFTSYNEQF; clone_size: NA; v_call: TRBV6-1
cdr3_aa: ASSAKNGKDSQNTEAF; clone_size: NA; v_call: TRBV21-1
cdr3_aa: ASSLEQGWETQY; clone_size: NA; v_call: TRBV5-1
cdr3_aa: ASSIKDRDKF; clone_size: NA; v_call: TRBV19
cdr3_aa: ASSRGHRGANEKLF; clone_size: NA; v_call: TRBV11-2
cdr3_aa: ASSLGQGTSEQY; clone_size: NA; v_call: TRBV5-6
cdr3_aa: ASSGQGPQTQY; clone_size: once; v_call: TRBV2
cdr3_aa: ASSLLGLAGGSGELF; clone_size: NA; v_call: TRBV7-2
cdr3_aa: ASSLVDRHEQY; clone_size: NA; v_call: TRBV5-1